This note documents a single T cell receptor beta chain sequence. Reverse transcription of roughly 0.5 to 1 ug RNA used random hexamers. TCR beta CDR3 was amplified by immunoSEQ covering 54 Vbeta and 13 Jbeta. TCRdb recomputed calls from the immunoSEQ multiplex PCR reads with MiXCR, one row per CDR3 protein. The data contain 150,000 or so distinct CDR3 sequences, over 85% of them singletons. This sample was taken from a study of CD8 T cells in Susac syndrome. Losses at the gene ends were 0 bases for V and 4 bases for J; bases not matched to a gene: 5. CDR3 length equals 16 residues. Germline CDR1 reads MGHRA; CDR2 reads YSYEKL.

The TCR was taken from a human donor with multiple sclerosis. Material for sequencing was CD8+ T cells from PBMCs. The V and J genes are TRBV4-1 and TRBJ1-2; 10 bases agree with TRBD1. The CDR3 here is CASSQEGTGAGYGYTF. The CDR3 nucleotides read TGCGCCAGCAGCCAAGAGGGGACAGGGGCGGGCTATGGCTACACCTTC.